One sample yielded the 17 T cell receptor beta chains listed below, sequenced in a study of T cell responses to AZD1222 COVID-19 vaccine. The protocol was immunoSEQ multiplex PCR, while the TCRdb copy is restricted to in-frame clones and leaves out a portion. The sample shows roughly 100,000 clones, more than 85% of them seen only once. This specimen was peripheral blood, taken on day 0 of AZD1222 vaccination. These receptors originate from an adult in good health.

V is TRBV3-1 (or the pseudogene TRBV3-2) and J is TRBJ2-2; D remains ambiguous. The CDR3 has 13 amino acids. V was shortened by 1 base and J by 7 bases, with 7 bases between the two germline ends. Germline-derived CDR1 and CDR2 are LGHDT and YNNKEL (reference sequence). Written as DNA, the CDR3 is TGTGCCAGCAGCCAAGGAGAGTACGGGGAGCTGTTTTTT. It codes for CASSQGEYGELFF.

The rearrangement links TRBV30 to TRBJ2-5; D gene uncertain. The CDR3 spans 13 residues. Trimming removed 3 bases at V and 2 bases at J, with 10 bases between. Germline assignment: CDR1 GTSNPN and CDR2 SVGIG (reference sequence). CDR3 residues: CAWSGRSQETQYF. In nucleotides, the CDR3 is TGTGCCTGGAGCGGCAGATCACAAGAGACCCAGTACTTC.

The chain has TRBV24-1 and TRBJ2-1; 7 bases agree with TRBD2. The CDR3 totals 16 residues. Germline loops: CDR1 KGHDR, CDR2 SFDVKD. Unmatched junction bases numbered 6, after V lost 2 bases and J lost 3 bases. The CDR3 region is CATSDSTAGIYNEQFF. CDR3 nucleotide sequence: TGTGCCACCAGTGATTCCACAGCGGGAATCTACAATGAGCAGTTCTTC.

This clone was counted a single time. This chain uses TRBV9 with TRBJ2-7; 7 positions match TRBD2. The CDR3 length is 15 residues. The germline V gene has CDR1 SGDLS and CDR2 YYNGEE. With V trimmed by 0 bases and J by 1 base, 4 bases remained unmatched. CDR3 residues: CASSVGFSGSYEQYF. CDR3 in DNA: TGTGCCAGCAGCGTAGGGTTTAGCGGGTCCTACGAGCAGTACTTC. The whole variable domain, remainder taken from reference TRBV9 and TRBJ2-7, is DSGVTQTPKHLITATGQRVTLRCSPRSGDLSVYWYQQSLDQGLQFLIQYYNGEERAKGNILERFSAQQFPDLHSELNLSSLELGDSALYFCASSVGFSGSYEQYFGPGTRLTVT.

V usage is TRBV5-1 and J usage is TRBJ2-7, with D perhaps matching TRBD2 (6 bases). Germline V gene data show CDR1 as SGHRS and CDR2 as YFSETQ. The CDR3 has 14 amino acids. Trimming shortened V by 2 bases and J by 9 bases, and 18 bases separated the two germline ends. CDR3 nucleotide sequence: TGCGCCAGCAGCTTAGGGCGGGACGATAACGGGCAGTACTTC. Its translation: CASSLGRDDNGQYF.

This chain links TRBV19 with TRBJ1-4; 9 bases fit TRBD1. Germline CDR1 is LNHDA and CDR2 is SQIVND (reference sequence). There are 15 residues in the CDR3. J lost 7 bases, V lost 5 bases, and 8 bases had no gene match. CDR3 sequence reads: CASSPETGGSEKLFF. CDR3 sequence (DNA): TGTGCCAGTAGTCCAGAGACAGGGGGGAGTGAAAAACTGTTTTTT.

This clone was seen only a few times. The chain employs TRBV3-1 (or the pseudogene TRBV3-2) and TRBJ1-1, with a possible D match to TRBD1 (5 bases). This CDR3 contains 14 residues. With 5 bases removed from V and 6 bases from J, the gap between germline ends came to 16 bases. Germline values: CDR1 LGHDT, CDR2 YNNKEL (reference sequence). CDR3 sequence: CASSTDRTYAEAFF. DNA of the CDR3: TGTGCCAGCAGCACGGATAGGACATACGCTGAAGCTTTCTTT.

In DNA form, the CDR3 reads TGTGCCAGCTCTCAAGAGAGCGAGCAGTACTTC. This encodes CASSQESEQYF. This chain uses TRBV18 with TRBJ2-7; D gene uncertain. The V end was cut by 6 bases, the J end by 6 bases, with 9 bases between. The CDR3 spans 11 residues. CDR1 and CDR2 (germline): KGHSH, LQKENI.

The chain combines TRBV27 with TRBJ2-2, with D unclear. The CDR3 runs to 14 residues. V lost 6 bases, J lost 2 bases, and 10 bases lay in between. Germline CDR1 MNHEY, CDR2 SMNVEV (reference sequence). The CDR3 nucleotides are TGTGCCAGCAGCCGAAGCAGAAACACCGGGGAGCTGTTTTTT. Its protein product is CASSRSRNTGELFF.

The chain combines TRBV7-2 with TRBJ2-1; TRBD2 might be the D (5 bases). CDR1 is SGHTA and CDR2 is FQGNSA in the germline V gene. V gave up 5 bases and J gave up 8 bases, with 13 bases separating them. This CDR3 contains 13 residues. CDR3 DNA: TGTGCCAGCAGCCCGAGGACTGGCGATGAGCAGTTCTTC. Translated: CASSPRTGDEQFF. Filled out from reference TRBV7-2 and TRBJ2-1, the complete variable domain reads GAGVSQSPSNKVTEKGKDVELRCDPISGHTALYWYRQSLGQGLEFLIYFQGNSAPDKSGLPSDRFSAERTGGSVSTLTIQRTQQEDSAVYLCASSPRTGDEQFFGPGTRLTVL.

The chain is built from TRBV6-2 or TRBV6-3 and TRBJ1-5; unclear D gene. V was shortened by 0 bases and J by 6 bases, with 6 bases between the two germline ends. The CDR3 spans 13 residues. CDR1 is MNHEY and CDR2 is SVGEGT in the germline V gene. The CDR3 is CASSYSKAQPQHF. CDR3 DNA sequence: TGTGCCAGCAGTTACTCGAAGGCTCAGCCCCAGCATTTT.

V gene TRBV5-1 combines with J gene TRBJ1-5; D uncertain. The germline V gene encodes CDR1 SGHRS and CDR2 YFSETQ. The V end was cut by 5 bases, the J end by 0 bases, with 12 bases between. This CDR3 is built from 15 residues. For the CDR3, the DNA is TGCGCCAGCAGATTCAACACGGGTAGCAATCAGCCCCAGCATTTT. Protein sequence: CASRFNTGSNQPQHF.

The CDR3 here is CASSDVGAPAGELFF. CDR3 DNA: TGTGCCAGTAGTGACGTGGGAGCGCCGGCCGGGGAGCTGTTTTTT. This chain connects TRBV19 to TRBJ2-2; a weak D match, TRBD2 (5 bases). CDR3 length: 15 amino acids. Germline V lookup: CDR1 LNHDA, CDR2 SQIVND (reference sequence). The germline V and J ends were trimmed by 5 bases and 6 bases, with 16 bases remaining between them.

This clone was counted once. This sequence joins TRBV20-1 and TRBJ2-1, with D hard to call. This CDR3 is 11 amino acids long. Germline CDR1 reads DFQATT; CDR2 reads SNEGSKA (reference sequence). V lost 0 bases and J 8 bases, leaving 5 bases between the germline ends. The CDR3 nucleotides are TGCAGTGCTAGAGATACGCATGAGCAGTTCTTC. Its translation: CSARDTHEQFF.

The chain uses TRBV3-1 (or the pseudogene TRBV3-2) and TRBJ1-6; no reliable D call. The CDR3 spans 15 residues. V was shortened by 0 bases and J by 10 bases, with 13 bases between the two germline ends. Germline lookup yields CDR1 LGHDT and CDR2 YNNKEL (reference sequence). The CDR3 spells CASSQETVGGSPLHF. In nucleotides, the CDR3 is TGTGCCAGCAGCCAAGAGACGGTGGGCGGGTCACCCCTCCACTTT.

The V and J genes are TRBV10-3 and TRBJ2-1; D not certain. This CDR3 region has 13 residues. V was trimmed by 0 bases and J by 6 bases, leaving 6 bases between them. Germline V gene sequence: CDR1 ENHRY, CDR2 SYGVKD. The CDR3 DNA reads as TGTGCCATCAGTGAGTCGGGGTTCAATGAGCAGTTCTTC. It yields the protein CAISESGFNEQFF.

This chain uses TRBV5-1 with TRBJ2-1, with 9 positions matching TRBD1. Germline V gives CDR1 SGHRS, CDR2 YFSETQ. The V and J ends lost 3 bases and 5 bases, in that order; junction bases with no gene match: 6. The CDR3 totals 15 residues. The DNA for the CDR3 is TGCGCCAGCAGCTGGCCGGGACAGGGTCACAATGAGCAGTTCTTC. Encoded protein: CASSWPGQGHNEQFF.